This TCR beta chain was sequenced in a study of blood T cell repertoires in COVID-19. CDR1 is SGHRS, CDR2 YFSETQ, per germline. V was pared by 4 bases and J by 2 bases, with 10 bases between. The CDR3 spans 13 residues. The data were produced by immunoSEQ multiplex PCR, yet TCRdb's version contains in-frame clones alone and is incomplete. Of 270,000 or so clones listed, about 87% are singletons. The sequencing sample was made of peripheral blood. This clonotype was sampled from a human donor in a cohort sampled during active COVID-19. The chain couples TRBV5-1 to TRBJ2-7; D unresolved. CDR3 DNA sequence: TGCGCCAGCAGCCCCCCTACGCCCTACGAGCAGTACTTC. This codes for CASSPPTPYEQYF.